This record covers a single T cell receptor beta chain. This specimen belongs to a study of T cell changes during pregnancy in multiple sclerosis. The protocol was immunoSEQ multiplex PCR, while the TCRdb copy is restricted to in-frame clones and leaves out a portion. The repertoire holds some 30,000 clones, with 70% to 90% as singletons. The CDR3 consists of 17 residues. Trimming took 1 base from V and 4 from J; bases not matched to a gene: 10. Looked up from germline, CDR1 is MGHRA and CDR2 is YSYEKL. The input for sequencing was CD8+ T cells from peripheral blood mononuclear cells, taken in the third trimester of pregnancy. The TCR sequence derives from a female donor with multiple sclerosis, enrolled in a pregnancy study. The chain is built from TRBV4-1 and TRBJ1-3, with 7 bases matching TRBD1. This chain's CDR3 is CASSQVPPTGKGNTIYF. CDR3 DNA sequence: TGCGCCAGCAGCCAAGTACCCCCGACAGGGAAGGGAAACACCATATATTTT.